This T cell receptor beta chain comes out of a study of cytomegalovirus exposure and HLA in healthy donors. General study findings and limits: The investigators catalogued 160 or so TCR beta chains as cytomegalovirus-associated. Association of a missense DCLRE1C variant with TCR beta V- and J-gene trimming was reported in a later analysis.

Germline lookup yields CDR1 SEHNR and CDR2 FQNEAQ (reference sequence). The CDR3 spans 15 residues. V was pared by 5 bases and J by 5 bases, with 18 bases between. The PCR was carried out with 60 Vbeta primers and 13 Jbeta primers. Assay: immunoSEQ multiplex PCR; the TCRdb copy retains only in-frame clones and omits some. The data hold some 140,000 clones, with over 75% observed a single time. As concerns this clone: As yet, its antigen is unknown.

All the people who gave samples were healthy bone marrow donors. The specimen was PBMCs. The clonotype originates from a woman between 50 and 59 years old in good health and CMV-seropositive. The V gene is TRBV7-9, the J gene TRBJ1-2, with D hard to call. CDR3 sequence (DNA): TGTGCCAGCAGCGCATCGACGACGGCGCGGTATGGCTACACCTTC. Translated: CASSASTTARYGYTF. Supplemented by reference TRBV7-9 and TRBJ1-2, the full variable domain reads DTGVSQNPRHKITKRGQNVTFRCDPISEHNRLYWYRQTLGQGPEFLTYFQNEAQLEKSRLLSDRFSAERPKGSFSTLEIQRTEQGDSAMYLCASSASTTARYGYTFGSGTRLTVV.